This TCR beta chain was observed in a study of post-analysis software for immune sequencing data. Study-level results: There were about 5 TRBV segments more frequent in patients than controls, and TRBV5-6, TRBV5-1 and TRBV20-1 were among them.

This clonotype has a handful of counts. Its antigen is currently unknown. The CDR3 spans 16 residues. V shed 2 bases, J shed 4 bases, and the junction held 10 bases outside the gene matches. Researchers reported that TCR beta cDNA libraries carried unique molecular identifiers. MiXCR, applied by TCRdb to the PCR reads, yields one record per CDR3 protein. Here the sample spans a few hundred thousand distinct CDR3 sequences, 30% to 45% being singletons. This TCR was sampled from a girl between 5 and 17 years old with multiple sclerosis. Sequences were obtained from blood. The V call is TRBV12-3 or TRBV12-4, the J call TRBJ1-2, with 7 bases lining up with TRBD1. In nucleotides, the CDR3 is TGTGCCAGCAGTTTACGGACAGGATTGATTTTCTATGGCTACACCTTC. Translation gives CASSLRTGLIFYGYTF.